This T cell receptor beta chain emerged from a study of CD8+ T cells in alopecia areata. From alopecia areata patients, lesional scalp punch biopsies and peripheral blood were collected. The researchers isolated CD4+ and CD8+ T cells from PBMCs by sorting. A word on this clone: What it binds is not known.

From germline, CDR1 is SNHLY and CDR2 FYNNEI. The CDR3 length is 12 residues. The J segment lost 8 bases and the V segment lost 6 bases, leaving 5 bases of the junction unmatched. Following extraction, RNA underwent reverse transcription to cDNA, which served as the sequencing template. TCRdb's copy holds only in-frame clones and misses some; the assay was immunoSEQ multiplex PCR. Among around 80,000 clones listed, approximately 50% were seen once. The study's findings and limits: Higher clonality than in normal scalp was seen in lesional scalp, especially alopecia totalis/universalis.

The gene calls are TRBV2 and TRBJ1-2; TRBD1 aligns across 8 bases. The TCR sequence derives from a human donor with alopecia areata. Sequenced material: NKG2D-high CD8+ T cells sorted from blood. The CDR3 DNA follows: TGTGCCAGCAGGACAGGGGAATGGGGCTACACCTTC. Translation: CASRTGEWGYTF.